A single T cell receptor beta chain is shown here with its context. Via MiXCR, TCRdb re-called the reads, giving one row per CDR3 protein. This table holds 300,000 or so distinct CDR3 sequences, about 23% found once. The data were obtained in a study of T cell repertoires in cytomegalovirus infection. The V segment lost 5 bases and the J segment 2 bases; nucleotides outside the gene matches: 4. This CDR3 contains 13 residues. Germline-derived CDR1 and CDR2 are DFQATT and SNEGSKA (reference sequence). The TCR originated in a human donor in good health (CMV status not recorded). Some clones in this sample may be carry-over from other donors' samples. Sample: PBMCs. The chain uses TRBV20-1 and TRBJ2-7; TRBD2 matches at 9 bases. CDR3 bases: TGCAGTGCTTTAGCGGGGGATACCTACGAGCAGTACTTC. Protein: CSALAGDTYEQYF.